This T cell receptor beta chain was retrieved from a study of blood T cell repertoires in COVID-19. The wider study: From T cells, B-cell-depleted T cells, or PBMCs came the material, which was cDNA or gDNA.

V was clipped by 5 bases and J by 7 bases; unmatched bases: 5. CDR3 length: 16 residues. Germline V gives CDR1 SEHNR, CDR2 FQNEAQ (reference sequence). Sequenced by immunoSEQ multiplex PCR; TCRdb stores in-frame clones only, minus some. This table holds around 400,000 clones, roughly nine tenths found once. Sequencing was carried out using PBMCs or T cells enriched from blood (not recorded which). This TCR was recovered from a middle-aged woman who had been exposed to COVID-19. V is TRBV7-9 and J is TRBJ2-1, with 16 bases that match TRBD2. As DNA, the CDR3 is TGTGCCAGCAGCCCCTTGGGACTAGCGGGGGGGAATGAGCAGTTCTTC. This encodes CASSPLGLAGGNEQFF. The variable domain in full, with the rest retrieved from reference TRBV7-9 and TRBJ2-1, is DTGVSQNPRHKITKRGQNVTFRCDPISEHNRLYWYRQTLGQGPEFLTYFQNEAQLEKSRLLSDRFSAERPKGSFSTLEIQRTEQGDSAMYLCASSPLGLAGGNEQFFGPGTRLTVL.